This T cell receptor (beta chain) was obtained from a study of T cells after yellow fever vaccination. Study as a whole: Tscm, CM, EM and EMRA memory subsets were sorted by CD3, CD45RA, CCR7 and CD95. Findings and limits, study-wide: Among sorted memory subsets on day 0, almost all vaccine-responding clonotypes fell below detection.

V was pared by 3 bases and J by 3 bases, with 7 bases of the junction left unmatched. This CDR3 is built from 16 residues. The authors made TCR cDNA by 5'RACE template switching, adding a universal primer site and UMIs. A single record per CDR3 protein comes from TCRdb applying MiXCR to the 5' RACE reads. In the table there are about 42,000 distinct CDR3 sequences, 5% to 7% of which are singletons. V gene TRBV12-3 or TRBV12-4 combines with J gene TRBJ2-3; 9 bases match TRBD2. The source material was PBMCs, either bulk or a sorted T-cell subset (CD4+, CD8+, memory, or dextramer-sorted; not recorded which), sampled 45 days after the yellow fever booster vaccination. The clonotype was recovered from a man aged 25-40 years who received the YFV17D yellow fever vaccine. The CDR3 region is CASSLGLARGTDTQYF. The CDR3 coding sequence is TGTGCCAGCAGTTTGGGACTAGCCAGAGGAACAGATACGCAGTATTTT.